The rows below give T cell receptor beta chains drawn from one sample of a study of CD8 T cells in ankylosing spondylitis. TCRdb re-called the 5' RACE reads through MiXCR, storing one row per CDR3 protein. The sample records around 30,000 distinct CDR3 sequences, approximately 15% being singletons. Sequencing was carried out using blood. These receptors were obtained from a male donor with ankylosing spondylitis or in good health (not recorded which). The CDR3 runs from the conserved cysteine through the conserved F or W. A D gene is named only where the DNA matches it firmly. Clone size is stated in some rows and not others, as once, few, many or a class when expanded.

d_call j_call clone_size v_call cdr3_nt cdr3_aa
TRBD2 TRBJ2-1 - TRBV5-5 TGTGCCAGCAGCTTGACTAGCGGGACCAATGAGCAGTTCTTC CASSLTSGTNEQFF
- TRBJ2-1 - TRBV2 TGTGCCAGCAGTGAGGGGGGATCCTACAATGAGCAGTTCTTC CASSEGGSYNEQFF
- TRBJ2-2 - TRBV7-8 TGTGCCAGCAGCTTAATGGGGCAGATCCAAACCGGGGAGCTGTTTTTT CASSLMGQIQTGELFF
TRBD1 TRBJ1-1 - TRBV6-6 TGTGCCAGCAGTTACCGCAGGGGGATAACTGAAGCTTTCTTT CASSYRRGITEAFF
TRBD2 TRBJ2-1 - TRBV13 TGTGCCAGCAGCTCGACTAGCGGGATAAATGAGCAGTTCTTC CASSSTSGINEQFF
TRBD2 TRBJ2-1 few TRBV27 TGTGCCAGCTCTACGGGGGGTTACTCCTACAATGAGCAGTTCTTC CASSTGGYSYNEQFF
- TRBJ2-1 many TRBV29-1 TGCAGCGTTTGGCCTGAGGGGAAAGAAATTAGGGGCGCCTACAATGAGCAGTTCTTC CSVWPEGKEIRGAYNEQFF
- TRBJ2-7 few TRBV27 TGTGCCAGCAGTTTAAAAGGTCTAGGCTACGAGCAGTACTTC CASSLKGLGYEQYF
- TRBJ2-2 few TRBV10-3 TGTGCCGCACACCCCTCAGGGTATCCGGACACCGGGGAGCTGTTTTTT CAAHPSGYPDTGELFF
TRBD2 TRBJ2-5 few TRBV27 TGTGCCAGCAGTTTATGGACTAGCGGTAACCAAGAGACCCAGTACTTC CASSLWTSGNQETQYF
- TRBJ1-1 - TRBV4-1 TGCGCCAGCAGCCAGATCCAAACCGGGAAAGCTTTCTTT CASSQIQTGKAFF
- TRBJ2-3 - TRBV29-1 TGCAGCGTTGAGAGCCTAGCCACAGATACGCAGTATTTT CSVESLATDTQYF
- TRBJ2-3 - TRBV7-9 TGTGCCAGCAGCCACTCCGGGGGGCCAGATACGCAGTATTTT CASSHSGGPDTQYF
- TRBJ2-1 - TRBV12-3/TRBV12-4 TGTGCCAGCAGCGCTGGGATAGCGGCCCTTCAGGGGCAGTTCTTC CASSAGIAALQGQFF
TRBD2 TRBJ2-1 - TRBV20-1 TGCAGTGCTAGTGGAGCGGGGGGGAGCTCCTACAATGAGCAGTTCTTC CSASGAGGSSYNEQFF
- TRBJ1-4 - TRBV14 TGTGCCAGCAGCCAAGGAGTGGGACGGTGGATTGAAAAACTGTTTTTT CASSQGVGRWIEKLFF
TRBD2 TRBJ2-5 - TRBV10-3 TGTGCCATCAGTTCTAGCGGGGTAAAAGAGACCCAGTACTTC CAISSSGVKETQYF
TRBD2 TRBJ2-5 - TRBV7-7 TGTGCCAGCAGCTCCAGCGGGAGGGCCAGGGAGACCCAGTACTTC CASSSSGRARETQYF
- TRBJ2-2 - TRBV5-1 TGCGCCAGCATGGACGGGGGTGACCCCACCGGGGAGCTGTTTTTT CASMDGGDPTGELFF
- TRBJ2-6 - TRBV12-3/TRBV12-4 TGTGCCAGCAGCAAAAGGATATCTGGGGCCAACGTCCTGACTTTC CASSKRISGANVLTF
- TRBJ1-1 - TRBV20-1 TGCAGTGCTAGAGCTGTGAACACTGAAGCTTTCTTT CSARAVNTEAFF
- TRBJ2-2 few TRBV20-1 TGCAGTGCTAGTCGTCCCGGCACCGGGGAGCTGTTTTTT CSASRPGTGELFF
- TRBJ2-2 few TRBV6-4 TGTGCCAGCAGGGATTTGAACACCGGGGAGCTGTTTTTT CASRDLNTGELFF
- TRBJ1-1 few TRBV12-3/TRBV12-4 TGTGCCAGCAGTAACCCCAGACGACGGGGCACTGAAGCTTTCTTT CASSNPRRRGTEAFF
- TRBJ2-2 - TRBV29-1 TGCAGCGTTGGACTCAACACCGGGGAGCTGTTTTTT CSVGLNTGELFF
- TRBJ2-4 once TRBV2 TGTGCCAGCAGTCCGACCCCCGGGAGAAACATTCAGTACTTC CASSPTPGRNIQYF
TRBD1 TRBJ1-2 - TRBV29-1 TGCAGCGTTCTGGAGGGGGCCGGTAGTTATGGCTACACCTTC CSVLEGAGSYGYTF
- TRBJ1-1 - TRBV20-1 TGCAGTGCTAGACCGGGGGGTGAAGCTTTCTTT CSARPGGEAFF
- TRBJ1-1 few TRBV20-1 TGCAGTGCTAGAGATGGGGGGACGGGGTTCACTGAAGCTTTCTTT CSARDGGTGFTEAFF